Described below is a single T cell receptor beta chain sequence and its context. Antigen unknown. Template material for amplifying TCR beta CDR3 regions consisted of RNA transcripts. HTBI primers were used for first-round RT-PCR of the TCR CDR3. Each CDR3 protein is one row after TCRdb ran MiXCR on the multiplex PCR reads. There are around 600,000 distinct CDR3 sequences in the sample; approximately 14% occur only once, and roughly an eighth lies in the top ten. Uncontrolled infections, other autoimmune diseases, pregnancy or lactation led to exclusion of patients. The data belong to a study of T cells in Graves' hyperthyroidism and ophthalmopathy. Across the study: Blood was drawn when the patient was first diagnosed and still untreated.

CDR3 length equals 15 residues. Germline assignment: CDR1 SEHNR and CDR2 FQNEAQ (reference sequence). Losses at the gene ends were 6 bases for V and 0 bases for J; bases not matched to a gene: 3. Notes on the study in general: A model of 13 V-J pairs discriminated ophthalmopathy from stable hyperthyroidism.

Sequenced sample: blood. This clonotype originated in a woman aged 45-65 years with Graves' ophthalmopathy. This chain joins TRBV7-9 and TRBJ1-1, with TRBD1 matching over 11 bases. The CDR3 is CASRGDRGMNTEAFF. Here the CDR3 DNA reads TGTGCCAGCAGGGGGGACAGGGGGATGAACACTGAAGCTTTCTTT.